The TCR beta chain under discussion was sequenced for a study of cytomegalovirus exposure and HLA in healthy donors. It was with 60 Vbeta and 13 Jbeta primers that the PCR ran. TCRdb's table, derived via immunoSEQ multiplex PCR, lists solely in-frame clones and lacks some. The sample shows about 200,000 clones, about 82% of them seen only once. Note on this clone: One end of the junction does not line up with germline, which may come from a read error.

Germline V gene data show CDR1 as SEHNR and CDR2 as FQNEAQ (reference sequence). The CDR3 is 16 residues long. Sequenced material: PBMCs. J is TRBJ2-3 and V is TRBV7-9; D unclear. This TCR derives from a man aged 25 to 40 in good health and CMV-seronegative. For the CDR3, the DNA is TGTTCCAGTCAACTGTTATCTTTCGCAAGCACAGATACGCAGTATTTT. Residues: CSSQLLSFASTDTQYF.